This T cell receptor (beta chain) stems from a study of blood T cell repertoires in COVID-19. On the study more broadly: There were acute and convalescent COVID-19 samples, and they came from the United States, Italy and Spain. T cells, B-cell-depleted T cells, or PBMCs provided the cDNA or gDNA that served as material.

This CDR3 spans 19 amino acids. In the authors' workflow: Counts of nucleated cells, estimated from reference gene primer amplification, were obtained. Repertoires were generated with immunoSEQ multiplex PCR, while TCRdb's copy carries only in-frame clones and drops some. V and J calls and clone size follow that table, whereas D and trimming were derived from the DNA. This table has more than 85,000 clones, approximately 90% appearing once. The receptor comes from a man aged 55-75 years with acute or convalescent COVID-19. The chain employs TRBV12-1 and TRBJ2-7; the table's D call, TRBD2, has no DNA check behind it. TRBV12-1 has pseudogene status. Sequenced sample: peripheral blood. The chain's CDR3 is CASSLPLGEAGGPGYEQYF. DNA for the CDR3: TGTGCCAGCAGCCTTCCTCTTGGTGAAGCGGGAGGGCCTGGATACGAGCAGTACTTC.